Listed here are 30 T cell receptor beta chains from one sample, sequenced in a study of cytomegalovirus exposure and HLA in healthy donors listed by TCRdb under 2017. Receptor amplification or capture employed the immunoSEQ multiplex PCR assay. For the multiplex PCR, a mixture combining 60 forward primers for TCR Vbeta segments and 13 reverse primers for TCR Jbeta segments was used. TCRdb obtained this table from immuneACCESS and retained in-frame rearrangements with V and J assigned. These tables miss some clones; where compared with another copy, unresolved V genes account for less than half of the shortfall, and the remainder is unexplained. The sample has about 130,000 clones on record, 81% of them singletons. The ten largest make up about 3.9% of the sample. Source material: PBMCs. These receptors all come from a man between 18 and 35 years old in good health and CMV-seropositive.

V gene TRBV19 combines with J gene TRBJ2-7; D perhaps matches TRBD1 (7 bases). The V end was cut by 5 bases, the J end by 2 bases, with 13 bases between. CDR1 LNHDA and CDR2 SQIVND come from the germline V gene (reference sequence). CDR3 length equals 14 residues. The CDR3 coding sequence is TGTGCCAGTAGTGACCAGGGGGGCACCTACGAGCAGTACTTC. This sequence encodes CASSDQGGTYEQYF.

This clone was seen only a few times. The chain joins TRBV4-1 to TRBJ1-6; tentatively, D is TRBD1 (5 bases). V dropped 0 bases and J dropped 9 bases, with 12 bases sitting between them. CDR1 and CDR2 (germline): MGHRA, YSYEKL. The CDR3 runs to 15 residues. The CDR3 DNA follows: TGCGCCAGCAGCCAAGAGGCAGGGAACGGTTCACCCCTCCACTTT. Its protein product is CASSQEAGNGSPLHF.

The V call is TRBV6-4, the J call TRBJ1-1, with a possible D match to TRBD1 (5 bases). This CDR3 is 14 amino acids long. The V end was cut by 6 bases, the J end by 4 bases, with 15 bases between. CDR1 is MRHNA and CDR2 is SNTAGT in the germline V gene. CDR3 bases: TGTGCCAGCAGCCCCGACCCAGGGTCCACTGAAGCTTTCTTT. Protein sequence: CASSPDPGSTEAFF.

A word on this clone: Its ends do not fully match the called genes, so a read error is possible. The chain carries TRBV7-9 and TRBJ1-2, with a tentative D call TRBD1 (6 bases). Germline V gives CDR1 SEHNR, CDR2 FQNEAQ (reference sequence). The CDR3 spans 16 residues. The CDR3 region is CSSSLSQGVGNYGYTF. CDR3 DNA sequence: TGTTCCAGCAGCTTATCACAGGGCGTAGGGAACTATGGCTACACCTTC. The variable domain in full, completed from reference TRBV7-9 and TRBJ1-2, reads DTGVSQNPRHKITKRGQNVTFRCDPISEHNRLYWYRQTLGQGPEFLTYFQNEAQLEKSRLLSDRFSAERPKGSFSTLEIQRTEQGDSAMYLCSSSLSQGVGNYGYTFGSGTRLTVV.

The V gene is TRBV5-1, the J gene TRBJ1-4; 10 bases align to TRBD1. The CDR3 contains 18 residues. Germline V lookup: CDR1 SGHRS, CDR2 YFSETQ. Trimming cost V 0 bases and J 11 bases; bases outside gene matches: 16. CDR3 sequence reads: CASSLAGQGFGWETKLFF. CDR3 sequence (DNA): TGCGCCAGCAGCTTGGCGGGACAGGGGTTCGGCTGGGAGACTAAACTGTTTTTT.

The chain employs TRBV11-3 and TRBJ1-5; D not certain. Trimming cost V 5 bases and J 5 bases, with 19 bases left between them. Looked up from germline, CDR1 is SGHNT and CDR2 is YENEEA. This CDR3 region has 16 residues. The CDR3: CASSPTKRGTDQPQHF. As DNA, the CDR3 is TGTGCCAGCAGCCCTACCAAACGGGGAACCGATCAGCCCCAGCATTTT.

The chain's CDR3 is CASSYSWQDFNYGYTF. In DNA form, the CDR3 reads TGTGCCAGCAGTTACTCTTGGCAGGACTTTAACTATGGCTACACCTTC. The chain carries TRBV6-6 and TRBJ1-2; D remains unclear. This CDR3 has 16 amino acids. The V gene's germline CDR1 is MNHNY and CDR2 SVGAGI (reference sequence). The ends were cut back, 0 bases at V and 1 base at J, with 12 bases in the middle.

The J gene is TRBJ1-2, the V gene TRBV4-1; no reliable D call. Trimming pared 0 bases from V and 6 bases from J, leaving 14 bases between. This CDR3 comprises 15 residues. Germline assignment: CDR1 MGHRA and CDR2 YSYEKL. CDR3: CASSQEGGVPHGYTF. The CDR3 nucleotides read TGCGCCAGCAGCCAAGAAGGCGGGGTCCCTCATGGCTACACCTTC.

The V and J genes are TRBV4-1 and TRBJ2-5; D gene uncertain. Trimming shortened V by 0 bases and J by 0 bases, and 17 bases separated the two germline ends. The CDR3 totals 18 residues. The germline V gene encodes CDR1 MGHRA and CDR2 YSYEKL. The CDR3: CASSQDTSSRSYQETQYF. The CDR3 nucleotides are TGCGCCAGCAGCCAAGATACATCCTCAAGATCGTACCAAGAGACCCAGTACTTC.

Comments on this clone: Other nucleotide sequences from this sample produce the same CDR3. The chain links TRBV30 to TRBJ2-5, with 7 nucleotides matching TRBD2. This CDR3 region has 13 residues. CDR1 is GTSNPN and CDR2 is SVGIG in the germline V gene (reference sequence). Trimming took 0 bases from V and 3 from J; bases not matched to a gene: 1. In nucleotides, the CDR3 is TGTGCCTGGAGTGTCAGCGGGAAAGAGACCCAGTACTTC. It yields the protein CAWSVSGKETQYF.

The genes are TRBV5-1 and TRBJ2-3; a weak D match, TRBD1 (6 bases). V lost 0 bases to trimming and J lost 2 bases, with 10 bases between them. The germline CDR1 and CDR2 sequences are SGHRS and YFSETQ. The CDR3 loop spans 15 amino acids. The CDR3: CASSLDRAYTDTQYF. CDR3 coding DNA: TGCGCCAGCAGCTTGGACAGGGCGTACACAGATACGCAGTATTTT.

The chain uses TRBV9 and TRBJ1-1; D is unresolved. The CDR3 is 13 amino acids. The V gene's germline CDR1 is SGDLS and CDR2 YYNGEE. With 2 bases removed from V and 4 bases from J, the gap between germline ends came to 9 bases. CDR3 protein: CASSVSGFTEAFF. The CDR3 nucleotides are TGTGCCAGCAGCGTGTCAGGCTTCACTGAAGCTTTCTTT.

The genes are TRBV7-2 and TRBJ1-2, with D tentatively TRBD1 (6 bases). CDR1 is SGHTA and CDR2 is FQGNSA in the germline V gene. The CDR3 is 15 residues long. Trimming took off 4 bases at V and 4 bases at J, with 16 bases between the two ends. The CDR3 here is CASSYATGPGYGYTF. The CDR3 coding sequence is TGTGCCAGCAGCTACGCGACAGGCCCCGGCTATGGCTACACCTTC.

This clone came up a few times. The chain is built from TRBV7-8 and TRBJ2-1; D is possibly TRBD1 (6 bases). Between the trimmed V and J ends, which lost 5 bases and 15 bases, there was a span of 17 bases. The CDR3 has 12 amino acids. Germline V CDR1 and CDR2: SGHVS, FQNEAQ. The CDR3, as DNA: TGTGCCAGCAGCCCCTCGGACAGATATCCGTTCTTC. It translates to CASSPSDRYPFF.

This CDR3 is CASSFLAGGAGGEQYF. CDR3 nucleotides: TGTGCCAGCAGTTTCCTAGCGGGAGGGGCCGGTGGCGAGCAGTACTTC. V gene TRBV27 combines with J gene TRBJ2-7; 12 nucleotides line up with TRBD2. CDR1 is MNHEY, CDR2 SMNVEV, per germline (reference sequence). The CDR3 contains 16 residues. The V segment lost 3 bases and the J segment 6 bases; nucleotides outside the gene matches: 9.

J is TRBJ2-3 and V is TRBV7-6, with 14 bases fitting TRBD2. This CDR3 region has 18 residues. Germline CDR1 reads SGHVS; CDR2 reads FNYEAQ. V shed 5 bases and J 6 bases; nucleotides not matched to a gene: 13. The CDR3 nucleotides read TGTGCCAGCAGCCCCGGGACTAGCGGGGGCCTCAGCAGGGATACGCAGTATTTT. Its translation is CASSPGTSGGLSRDTQYF. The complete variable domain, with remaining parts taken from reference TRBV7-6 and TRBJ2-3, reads GAGVSQSPRYKVTKRGQDVALRCDPISGHVSLYWYRQALGQGPEFLTYFNYEAQQDKSGLPNDRFSAERPEGSISTLTIQRTEQRDSAMYRCASSPGTSGGLSRDTQYFGPGTRLTVL.

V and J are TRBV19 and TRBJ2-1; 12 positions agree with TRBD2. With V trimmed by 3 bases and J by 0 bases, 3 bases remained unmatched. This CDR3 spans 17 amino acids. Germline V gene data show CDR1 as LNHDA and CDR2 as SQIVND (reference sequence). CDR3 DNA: TGTGCCAGTAGTATGGGACTAGCGGGTAACTCCTACAATGAGCAGTTCTTC. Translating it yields CASSMGLAGNSYNEQFF.

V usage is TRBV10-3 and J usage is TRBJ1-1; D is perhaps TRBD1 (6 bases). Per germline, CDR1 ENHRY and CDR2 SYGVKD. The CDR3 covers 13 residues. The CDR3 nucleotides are TGTGCTACTCAAAATACAGGGACCACTGAAGCTTTCTTT. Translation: CATQNTGTTEAFF.

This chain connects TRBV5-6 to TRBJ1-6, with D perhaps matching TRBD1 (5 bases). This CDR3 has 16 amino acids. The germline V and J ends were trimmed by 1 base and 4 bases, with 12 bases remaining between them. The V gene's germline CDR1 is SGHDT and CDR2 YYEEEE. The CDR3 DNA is TGTGCCAGCAGCTTGCCTGGGGCGACTTATAATTCACCCCTCCACTTT. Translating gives CASSLPGATYNSPLHF. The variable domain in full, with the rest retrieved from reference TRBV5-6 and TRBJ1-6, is DAGVTQSPTHLIKTRGQQVTLRCSPKSGHDTVSWYQQALGQGPQFIFQYYEEEERQRGNFPDRFSGHQFPNYSSELNVNALLLGDSALYLCASSLPGATYNSPLHFGNGTRLTVT.

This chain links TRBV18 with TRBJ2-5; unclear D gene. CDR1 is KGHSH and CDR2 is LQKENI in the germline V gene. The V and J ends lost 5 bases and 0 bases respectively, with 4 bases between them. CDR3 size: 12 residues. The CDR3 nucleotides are TGTGCCAGCTCATCTAACCAAGAGACCCAGTACTTC. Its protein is CASSSNQETQYF.

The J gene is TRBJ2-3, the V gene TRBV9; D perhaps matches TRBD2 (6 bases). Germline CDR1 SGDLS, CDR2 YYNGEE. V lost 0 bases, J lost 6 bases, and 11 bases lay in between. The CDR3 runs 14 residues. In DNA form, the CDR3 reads TGTGCCAGCAGCGTAGACGGACTATGGGATACGCAGTATTTT. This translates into CASSVDGLWDTQYF.

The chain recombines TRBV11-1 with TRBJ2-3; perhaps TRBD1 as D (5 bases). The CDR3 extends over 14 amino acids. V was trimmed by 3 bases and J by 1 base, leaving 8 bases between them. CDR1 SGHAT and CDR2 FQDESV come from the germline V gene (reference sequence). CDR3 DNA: TGTGCCAGCAGCTTCAGGGCCCGCACAGATACGCAGTATTTT. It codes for CASSFRARTDTQYF.

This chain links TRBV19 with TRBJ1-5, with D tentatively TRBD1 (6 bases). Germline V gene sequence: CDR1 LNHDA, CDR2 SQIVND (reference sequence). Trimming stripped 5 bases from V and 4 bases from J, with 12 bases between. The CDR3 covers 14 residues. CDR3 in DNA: TGTGCCAGTAGTTTAACAGGGATGAATCAGCCCCAGCATTTT. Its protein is CASSLTGMNQPQHF.

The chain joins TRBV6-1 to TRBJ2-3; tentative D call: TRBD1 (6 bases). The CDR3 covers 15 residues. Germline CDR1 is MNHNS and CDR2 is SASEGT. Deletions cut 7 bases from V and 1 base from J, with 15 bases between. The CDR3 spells CASTSVSGGTDTQYF. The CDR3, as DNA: TGTGCCAGCACCTCGGTGTCAGGGGGCACAGATACGCAGTATTTT.

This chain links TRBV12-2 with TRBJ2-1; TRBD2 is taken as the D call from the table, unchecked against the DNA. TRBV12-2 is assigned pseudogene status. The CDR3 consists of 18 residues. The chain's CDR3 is CASRLDRPGLAGDNEQFF. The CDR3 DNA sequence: TGTGCAAGTCGCTTAGACAGGCCGGGTCTAGCGGGGGACAATGAGCAGTTCTTC.

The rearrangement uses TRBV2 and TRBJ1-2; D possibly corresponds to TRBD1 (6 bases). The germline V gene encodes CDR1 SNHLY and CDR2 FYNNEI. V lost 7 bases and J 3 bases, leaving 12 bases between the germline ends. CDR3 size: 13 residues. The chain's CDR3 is CASNPDSDYGYTF. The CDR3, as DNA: TGTGCCAGCAACCCGGACAGCGACTATGGCTACACCTTC.

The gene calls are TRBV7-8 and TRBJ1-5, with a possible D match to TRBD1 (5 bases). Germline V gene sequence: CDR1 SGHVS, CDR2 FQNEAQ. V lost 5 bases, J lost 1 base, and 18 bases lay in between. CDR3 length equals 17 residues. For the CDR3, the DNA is TGTGCCAGCAGCACGGGGCTAGGAGGGACCAGCAATCAGCCCCAGCATTTT. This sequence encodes CASSTGLGGTSNQPQHF.

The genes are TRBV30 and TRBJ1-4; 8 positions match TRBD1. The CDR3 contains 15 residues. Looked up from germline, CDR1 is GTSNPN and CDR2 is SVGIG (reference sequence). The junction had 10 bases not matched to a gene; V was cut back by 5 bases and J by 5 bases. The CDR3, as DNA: TGTGCCTGGGTGGGGGCAGGGGGCCCGAATGAAAAACTGTTTTTT. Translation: CAWVGAGGPNEKLFF. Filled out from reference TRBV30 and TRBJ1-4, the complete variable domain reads SQTIHQWPATLVQPVGSPLSLECTVEGTSNPNLYWYRQAAGRGLQLLFYSVGIGQISSEVPQNLSASRPQDRQFILSSKKLLLSDSGFYLCAWVGAGGPNEKLFFGSGTQLSVL.

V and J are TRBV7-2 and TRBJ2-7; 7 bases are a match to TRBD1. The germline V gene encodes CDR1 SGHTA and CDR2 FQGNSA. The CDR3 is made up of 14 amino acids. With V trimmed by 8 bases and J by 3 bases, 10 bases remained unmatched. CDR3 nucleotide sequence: TGTGCCAGCGGTCAACAGGGGAATAGCTACGAGCAGTACTTC. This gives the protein CASGQQGNSYEQYF.

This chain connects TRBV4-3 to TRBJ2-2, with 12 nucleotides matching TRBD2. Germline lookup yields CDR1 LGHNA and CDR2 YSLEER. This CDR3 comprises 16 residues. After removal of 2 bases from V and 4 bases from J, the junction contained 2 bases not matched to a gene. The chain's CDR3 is CASSQRLAGATGELFF. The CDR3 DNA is TGCGCCAGCAGCCAACGACTAGCGGGAGCCACCGGGGAGCTGTTTTTT.